The 25 T cell receptor beta chains below come from one sample, sequenced in a study of cytomegalovirus exposure and HLA in healthy donors. Use of 60 Vbeta and 13 Jbeta primers characterized the PCR. Only in-frame clones appear in the TCRdb table, and some are missing; sequencing was by immunoSEQ multiplex PCR. The sample holds 85,000 to 130,000 clones, less than 80% seen once. Sequencing used PBMCs. These receptors came from a man aged 55 to 70 in good health and CMV-seronegative.

The chain recombines TRBV18 with TRBJ2-1; D ambiguous. Germline CDR1 KGHSH, CDR2 LQKENI. This CDR3 contains 17 residues. Trimming left V 3 bases short and J 0 bases short, with 15 bases between. The chain's CDR3 is CASSPLEAPSSYNEQFF. The CDR3 DNA reads TGTGCCAGCTCACCCCTTGAAGCACCGAGCTCCTACAATGAGCAGTTCTTC.

The genes are TRBV30 and TRBJ2-3, with D unclear. CDR1 and CDR2 (germline): GTSNPN, SVGIG (reference sequence). This CDR3 comprises 17 residues. V lost 2 bases and J 1 base, leaving 19 bases between the germline ends. The chain's CDR3 is CAWSRRPIEAGTDTQYF. The CDR3 bases are TGTGCCTGGAGTAGAAGACCGATCGAGGCTGGCACAGATACGCAGTATTTT.

This chain connects TRBV25-1 to TRBJ2-4, with TRBD1 as a possible D gene (6 bases). The germline V gene has CDR1 MGHDK and CDR2 SYGVNS. Trimming stripped 5 bases from V and 5 bases from J, with 16 bases between. The CDR3 is 15 residues long. The CDR3 is CASSTSGTIENIQYF. The CDR3 nucleotides read TGTGCCAGCAGTACCTCCGGGACAATCGAAAACATTCAGTACTTC.

The chain couples TRBV18 to TRBJ1-4; 10 positions match TRBD1. The germline V gene has CDR1 KGHSH and CDR2 LQKENI. V lost 3 bases and J lost 8; bases outside the gene matches: 6. This CDR3 is 15 amino acids long. CDR3 in DNA: TGTGCCAGCTCACCCCGACAGGGGGCTCGAGAAAAACTGTTTTTT. The encoded protein is CASSPRQGAREKLFF.

This clone showed up just a few times. The J gene is TRBJ1-2, the V gene TRBV4-2; 8 positions agree with TRBD1. The CDR3 is made up of 15 amino acids. After removal of 4 bases from V and 1 base from J, the junction contained 5 bases not matched to a gene. CDR1 is LGHNA and CDR2 is YNFKEQ in the germline V gene. In nucleotides, the CDR3 is TGTGCCAGCAGCCGCGGCAGGGGGCTTAACTATGGCTACACCTTC. This translates into CASSRGRGLNYGYTF.

The chain combines TRBV4-2 with TRBJ2-5; 10 bases agree with TRBD2. CDR3 length: 14 residues. Germline assignment: CDR1 LGHNA and CDR2 YNFKEQ. V was pared by 4 bases and J by 7 bases, with 6 bases of the junction left unmatched. The CDR3 loop reads CASSLAGGAGTQYF. The CDR3 DNA sequence: TGTGCCAGCAGCCTAGCGGGGGGCGCCGGGACCCAGTACTTC.

The V gene is TRBV6-1, the J gene TRBJ1-1; 7 bases map to TRBD1. Unmatched junction bases numbered 9, after V lost 6 bases and J lost 5 bases. The CDR3 loop spans 14 amino acids. The germline gives CDR1 MNHNS, CDR2 SASEGT. The DNA for the CDR3 is TGTGCCAGCAGCCAGACAGGGTCAAGGACTGAAGCTTTCTTT. It yields the protein CASSQTGSRTEAFF.

This chain uses TRBV5-1 with TRBJ2-5; unclear D gene. The germline gives CDR1 SGHRS, CDR2 YFSETQ. The CDR3 spans 15 residues. Trimming removed 0 bases at V and 5 bases at J, with 14 bases between. Here the CDR3 reads CASSLAVSPLETQYF. In DNA, the CDR3 is TGCGCCAGCAGCTTGGCCGTGAGCCCTTTGGAGACCCAGTACTTC.

This chain links TRBV6-5 with TRBJ1-2; perhaps TRBD1 as D (5 bases). The CDR3 covers 15 residues. Trimming shortened V by 6 bases and J by 5 bases, and 19 bases separated the two germline ends. Germline V gene lookup returns CDR1 MNHEY and CDR2 SVGAGI. The CDR3 loop is CASSFRRGGIYGYTF. CDR3 sequence (DNA): TGTGCCAGCAGCTTTCGACGGGGGGGAATTTATGGCTACACCTTC.

The rearrangement uses TRBV5-4 and TRBJ2-4; no firm D call. Germline-derived CDR1 and CDR2 are SGHNT and YYREEE (reference sequence). Trimming removed 0 bases from V and 3 bases from J, with 7 bases in between. The CDR3 loop spans 14 amino acids. The CDR3 region has the DNA TGTGCCAGCAGCTTGGACCCGGGCAAAAACATTCAGTACTTC. This encodes CASSLDPGKNIQYF. The variable domain in full, completed from reference TRBV5-4 and TRBJ2-4, reads ETGVTQSPTHLIKTRGQQVTLRCSSQSGHNTVSWYQQALGQGPQFIFQYYREEENGRGNFPPRFSGLQFPNYSSELNVNALELDDSALYLCASSLDPGKNIQYFGAGTRLSVL.

The chain carries TRBV7-2 and TRBJ1-5; no clear D. Trimming removed 5 bases at V and 1 base at J, with 9 bases between. Germline V lookup: CDR1 SGHTA, CDR2 FQGNSA. This CDR3 is 14 amino acids long. CDR3 bases: TGTGCCAGCAGCGCTACTAGCAGCAATCAGCCCCAGCATTTT. This encodes CASSATSSNQPQHF.

This chain joins TRBV11-2 and TRBJ2-5; 7 nucleotides agree with TRBD2. This CDR3 has 14 residues. Per germline, CDR1 SGHAT and CDR2 FQNNGV. J gave up 7 bases and V 7 bases, and 12 bases lay outside the gene matches. Here the CDR3 reads CASTPGGGEGTQYF. CDR3 nucleotides: TGTGCCAGCACCCCGGGCGGGGGTGAGGGGACCCAGTACTTC. Full variable domain (remainder filled in from reference TRBV11-2 and TRBJ2-5): EAGVAQSPRYKIIEKRQSVAFWCNPISGHATLYWYQQILGQGPKLLIQFQNNGVVDDSQLPKDRFSAERLKGVDSTLKIQPAKLEDSAVYLCASTPGGGEGTQYFGPGTRLLVL.

This clone was detected only a few times. The chain is built from TRBV5-1 and TRBJ1-2; no clear D. Per germline, CDR1 SGHRS and CDR2 YFSETQ. V lost 5 bases to trimming and J lost 2 bases, with 7 bases between them. The CDR3 sequence is 12 residues long. The CDR3 sequence is CASSPTNYGYTF. CDR3 in DNA: TGCGCCAGCAGTCCCACAAACTATGGCTACACCTTC.

The V call is TRBV9, the J call TRBJ2-1; D ambiguous. The germline CDR1 and CDR2 sequences are SGDLS and YYNGEE. With 3 bases removed from V and 9 bases from J, the gap between germline ends came to 10 bases. The CDR3 has 12 amino acids. This CDR3 reads CASSGYFPEQFF. The CDR3 DNA sequence: TGTGCCAGCAGCGGCTACTTCCCTGAGCAGTTCTTC. The entire variable domain, with the rest obtained from reference TRBV9 and TRBJ2-1, is as follows: DSGVTQTPKHLITATGQRVTLRCSPRSGDLSVYWYQQSLDQGLQFLIQYYNGEERAKGNILERFSAQQFPDLHSELNLSSLELGDSALYFCASSGYFPEQFFGPGTRLTVL.

The V and J genes are TRBV7-2 and TRBJ1-1; TRBD1 matches at 9 bases. The CDR3 has 18 residues. The V gene end was trimmed by 3 bases and the J gene end by 0 bases; junction bases not matched to a gene: 11. CDR1 and CDR2 from the germline V gene are SGHTA and FQGNSA. The CDR3: CASSFYPLGQGMNTEAFF. CDR3 coding DNA: TGTGCCAGCAGCTTTTACCCGCTAGGACAGGGGATGAACACTGAAGCTTTCTTT.

J is TRBJ1-2 and V is TRBV11-2; D gene ambiguous. The CDR3 sequence is 18 residues long. In germline, CDR1 is SGHAT, CDR2 FQNNGV. Deletions cut 4 bases from V and 1 base from J, with 22 bases between. The DNA for the CDR3 is TGTGCCAGCAGCTCCCCCCGCGCAAGACACGCAAATAACTATGGCTACACCTTC. Protein sequence: CASSSPRARHANNYGYTF.

The chain carries TRBV7-9 and TRBJ2-7, with 12 bases matching TRBD1. The CDR3 extends over 16 amino acids. The germline V gene has CDR1 SEHNR and CDR2 FQNEAQ (reference sequence). The J segment lost 5 bases and the V segment lost 2 bases, leaving 7 bases of the junction unmatched. This CDR3 reads CASSLLGQGARNEQYF. The CDR3 DNA reads TGTGCCAGCAGCTTACTGGGACAGGGGGCAAGAAACGAGCAGTACTTC.

The CDR3 DNA follows: TGTGCCAGCAGTGTCATCTCCCCTCCCTACGAGCAGTACTTC. Translated, it gives CASSVISPPYEQYF. This chain uses TRBV12-1 with TRBJ2-5; TRBD2, the table's D call, lacks a check against the DNA. The DNA end is more similar to TRBJ2-7, so the J call may be wrong. TRBV12-1 is shown as a pseudogene. The CDR3 covers 14 residues.

The CDR3, as DNA: TGTGCCAGCTCACCCGGGACTAGCGGGGGTCCCCAGTTCTTC. This sequence encodes CASSPGTSGGPQFF. The genes are TRBV18 and TRBJ2-1, with TRBD2 identical over 14 bases. This CDR3 region has 14 residues. V was pared by 3 bases and J by 13 bases, with 5 bases of the junction left unmatched. Germline assignment: CDR1 KGHSH and CDR2 LQKENI.

The chain employs TRBV5-1 and TRBJ2-2, with 7 bases that match TRBD2. V gave up 2 bases and J gave up 5 bases; unmatched junction bases: 9. Germline CDR1 and CDR2: SGHRS and YFSETQ. This CDR3 region has 16 residues. The CDR3 here is CASSLSGASGTGELFF. The CDR3 DNA reads as TGCGCCAGCAGCTTATCTGGGGCTAGCGGTACCGGGGAGCTGTTTTTT.

The gene calls are TRBV6-6 and TRBJ1-5; D remains ambiguous. This CDR3 has 15 amino acids. CDR1 is MNHNY and CDR2 is SVGAGI in the germline V gene (reference sequence). Trimming pared 4 bases from V and 0 bases from J, leaving 10 bases between. The CDR3 nucleotides read TGTGCCAGCAGTTTGCGGCCAAATAGCAATCAGCCCCAGCATTTT. This sequence encodes CASSLRPNSNQPQHF.

The chain carries TRBV5-1 and TRBJ1-6; 8 nucleotides match TRBD1. The CDR3 has 13 residues. Germline assignment: CDR1 SGHRS and CDR2 YFSETQ. The ends lost 5 bases at V and 11 bases at J; junction bases unmatched: 6. The CDR3 DNA reads TGCGCCAGCAGGACAGGGGAAGGGGCACCCCTCCACTTT. This sequence encodes CASRTGEGAPLHF.

The chain recombines TRBV2 with TRBJ1-3; 9 bases are a match to TRBD1. The germline gives CDR1 SNHLY, CDR2 FYNNEI. Losses at the gene ends were 6 bases for V and 5 bases for J; bases not matched to a gene: 2. This CDR3 spans 13 amino acids. Here the CDR3 reads CASRYRGRNTIYF. The CDR3 DNA reads TGTGCCAGCAGGTACAGGGGGCGAAACACCATATATTTT. Filled out from reference TRBV2 and TRBJ1-3, the complete variable domain reads EPEVTQTPSHQVTQMGQEVILRCVPISNHLYFYWYRQILGQKVEFLVSFYNNEISEKSEIFDDQFSVERPDGSNFTLKIRSTKLEDSAMYFCASRYRGRNTIYFGEGSWLTVV.

The chain recombines TRBV9 with TRBJ1-3; tentatively, D is TRBD1 (6 bases). V was cut by 4 bases and J by 3 bases, with 17 bases left in between. Germline V gene sequence: CDR1 SGDLS, CDR2 YYNGEE. CDR3 length: 16 amino acids. The CDR3 region is CASSPYWDNFGNTIYF. CDR3 bases: TGTGCCAGCAGCCCCTACTGGGACAATTTTGGAAACACCATATATTTT.

This chain joins TRBV7-2 and TRBJ1-2; D perhaps matches TRBD1 (6 bases). The CDR3 extends over 15 amino acids. Germline V gives CDR1 SGHTA, CDR2 FQGNSA. Trimming took off 2 bases at V and 0 bases at J, with 10 bases between the two ends. CDR3 sequence (DNA): TGTGCCAGCAGCTTACAACAGGGTCCTAACTATGGCTACACCTTC. Translation: CASSLQQGPNYGYTF.